Listed below are T cell receptor beta chains from one sample, sequenced in a study of T cells in Graves' hyperthyroidism and ophthalmopathy. TCRdb re-derived calls from the multiplex PCR reads in MiXCR, one entry per CDR3 protein. The profile shows hundreds of thousands of distinct CDR3 sequences, approximately 25% of them singletons. Input material: blood. The source is a man aged 50-59 years with Graves' hyperthyroidism. Both conserved end residues are trimmed from each CDR3. D genes are given only for firm matches.

j_call	v_call	d_call	cdr3_aa
TRBJ2-5	TRBV5-1	-	ASSPGMDQETQY
TRBJ2-7	TRBV28	-	ASAPSGDEQY
TRBJ1-2	TRBV2	-	ASFGSGRDGYT
TRBJ2-7	TRBV7-6	TRBD2	ASSSGLAGGLAGEQY
TRBJ2-1	TRBV20-1	-	SASRAGAPRNNEQF
TRBJ2-2	TRBV7-3	-	ASSTLEAGELF
TRBJ2-7	TRBV6-2/TRBV6-3	TRBD1	ASSDRVSYEQY
TRBJ2-2	TRBV3-1	TRBD2	ASSHPRLAGETGELF
TRBJ1-1	TRBV5-1	-	ASSSGQWSPMNTEAF
TRBJ1-2	TRBV3-1	-	ASSPPLKGDYGYT
TRBJ1-2	TRBV20-1	TRBD1	SAYISGQGYGYT
TRBJ1-6	TRBV20-1	-	SAGHPNSPLH
TRBJ2-5	TRBV3-1	-	ASSTAGPETQY
TRBJ2-5	TRBV6-1	-	ASSEYPQETQY
TRBJ1-2	TRBV11-2	-	ASSLGGTYGYT
TRBJ2-6	TRBV6-2/TRBV6-3	-	ASSDWLSGANVLT
TRBJ2-5	TRBV20-1	TRBD2	SAHPGTSGETQY
TRBJ2-7	TRBV3-1	-	ASRKGPYEQY
TRBJ1-2	TRBV2	-	ASSESSGNNYGYT
TRBJ2-4	TRBV5-1	TRBD2	ASNTSGGLAKNIQY
TRBJ2-2	TRBV12-3/TRBV12-4	-	ASGRTTNTGELF
TRBJ1-1	TRBV29-1	TRBD1	SVRTGESEAF
TRBJ1-1	TRBV5-1	-	ASSFYICSARDGRRGNTEAF
TRBJ2-3	TRBV6-1	TRBD2	ASSLAGGRQDTQY
TRBJ2-5	TRBV24-1	TRBD2	ATSPAGEEETQY
TRBJ2-3	TRBV5-5	TRBD2	ASSTAGITDTQY
TRBJ1-1	TRBV3-1	-	ASSRSGTEAF
TRBJ2-5	TRBV11-3	-	ASSYPQPRGETQY
TRBJ2-7	TRBV29-1	-	SVEGEVREQY
TRBJ1-2	TRBV19	TRBD1	ASSTRQGRDGYT
TRBJ1-2	TRBV3-1	-	ASSQKGGRIDNYGYT
TRBJ1-2	TRBV24-1	-	ATSGEVLNGYT
TRBJ2-6	TRBV10-3	TRBD2	AISEFLPSTSGSSGANVLT
TRBJ2-2	TRBV18	-	ASSRGQTANTGELF
TRBJ2-2	TRBV12-3/TRBV12-4	-	ASSFRKAGSGELF
TRBJ1-2	TRBV4-1	-	ASSQDRWDGYT
TRBJ2-7	TRBV2	TRBD1	ASSDPLQGASYEQY
TRBJ2-1	TRBV24-1	TRBD2	ATSDRGLAGGSNEQF
TRBJ1-1	TRBV20-1	-	SAGQHMNTEAF
TRBJ2-2	TRBV11-2	-	ASSQQQGSNTGELF
TRBJ2-7	TRBV7-2	-	ASSLGVRSTYEQY
TRBJ1-1	TRBV19	-	ASRLAGGADEAF
TRBJ2-7	TRBV2	TRBD1	ASNDRGREQY
TRBJ1-5	TRBV5-5	-	ASSLRQRDQPQH
TRBJ2-1	TRBV20-1	TRBD2	SAISGSSYNEQF
TRBJ2-5	TRBV28	-	ASSQYRGGEETQY
TRBJ2-1	TRBV18	-	ASSPLGQVNNEQF
TRBJ2-2	TRBV19	-	ASRSVAANTGELF
TRBJ1-1	TRBV27	TRBD1	ASSATGAGVPEAF
TRBJ2-1	TRBV28	-	ASSPDRQRNEQF
TRBJ2-7	TRBV4-1	-	ASSQPGSLREQY
TRBJ1-6	TRBV6-9	-	ASSYPPGQGSPLH
TRBJ2-1	TRBV20-1	TRBD2	SASLALAGGHEQF
TRBJ1-2	TRBV7-9	-	ASSQFGHGYT
TRBJ2-5	TRBV6-1	TRBD1	ASRPGTGGTVGTQY
TRBJ2-7	TRBV9	-	ASSVGSQSSYEQY
TRBJ2-7	TRBV28	-	ASSPTRTEQY
TRBJ2-5	TRBV9	-	ASSSSLQETQY
TRBJ2-4	TRBV7-9	-	ASSLQGMGAKNIQY
TRBJ2-4	TRBV5-1	TRBD2	ASSWSGRDPKNIQY